Sequencing of this TCR beta chain was carried out in a study of molecular identifiers for immune sequencing clone quantification. This clonotype was counted a few times. Each CDR3 protein is one row after TCRdb ran MiXCR on the PCR reads. The data hold about 510,000 distinct CDR3 sequences, with about a fifth observed a single time. The CDR3 spans 17 residues. Germline V lookup: CDR1 MNHEY, CDR2 SMNVEV (reference sequence). Trimming shortened V by 6 bases and J by 2 bases, and 20 bases separated the two germline ends. Sequenced input: naive CD8+ T cells from blood, with Jurkat cell RNA spiked in. Subset meaning: FACS-sorted CD8+CD4-CCR7+CD45RA+ naive T cells. The chain is built from TRBV27 and TRBJ1-3, with D possibly being TRBD1 (6 bases). The source of this sequence is a human donor in good health. Some libraries in this study had Jurkat cell RNA spiked in. The CDR3 sequence: CASRELGGGWAGNTIYF. The CDR3 DNA is TGTGCCAGCAGAGAACTAGGGGGGGGTTGGGCTGGAAACACCATATATTTT.